The TCR beta chain described here comes from a study of blood T cell repertoires in COVID-19 (dated by TCRdb to about 2020). For the study in its entirety: Samples covering the acute and convalescent phases of COVID-19 were provided by collaborators in the United States, Italy and Spain. The material from the prospective study consisted of cDNA or gDNA derived from T cells, B-cell-depleted T cells, or PBMCs. The dataset comprised deeply sampled blood TCRbeta repertoires from subjects exposed to, actively infected with, or recovered from COVID-19. The repertoires were made available in a free public database intended to serve as a resource for research on the immune response to SARS-CoV-2. Samples came from the ongoing ImmuneRACE study (first 160 participants) plus 1,254 subjects from 6 global collaborators. Sample metadata almost always included a de-identified subject ID, COVID-19 status, age in years and sex. HLA class I and class II types, where available, came from metadata supplied by the sample provider rather than from assay-based typing.

What the research found in general, with its limitations: The quantity of clinical and demographic metadata differed by source and by participant and was supplied without curation.

The CDR3, from cysteine to phenylalanine, totals 12 residues. Only the CDR3 part of the read is kept: 36 bases, read in frame from the first base. V is pruned by 3 bases and J by 7 bases, leaving 2 bases of the junction without a gene match. For CDR1 and CDR2, the germline V gene lists KGHSH and LQKENI. TCRbeta CDR3 regions were amplified from genomic DNA using the immunoSEQ Assay, a bias-controlled multiplex PCR. The source study handled its data this way. Nucleated cell counts per sample were estimated from amplification of reference gene primers within the assay. Sequence reads were collapsed and filtered to measure the absolute abundance of every unique TCRbeta CDR3 rearrangement. For each sample, productive Simpson clonality was calculated by taking the square root of Simpson's diversity index across productive rearrangements. TCRdb's version of the immuneACCESS table is confined to in-frame rearrangements and falls short of the full clone set. An unresolved V gene accounts for under half of the shortfall where checked; the remainder is of unknown origin. V, J and clone size derive from that table, while D and trimming were established from the DNA sequence. Within this sample are roughly 63,000 clones, with about nine tenths of them counted one time only. The ten largest clones add up to about 20% of the sample.

Collaborating institutions collected whole blood in K2EDTA tubes following their own protocols. Collaborator samples were shipped for TCRbeta analysis as frozen whole blood, isolated PBMCs, or DNA extracted from either sample type. Remarks on this clone: This clone's antigen is unknown. One base away there is no much larger clone; base qualities are not given.

Sequencing was carried out using peripheral blood. The receptor chain draws on TRBV18 and TRBJ2-7; the junction holds 8 bases that match TRBD2. The origin of this receptor is a woman aged 45-60 years with active or convalescent COVID-19. The DNA sequence is given as TGTGCCAGCTCACCCCGCGGGGGGGAGCAGTACTTC. This codes for CASSPRGGEQYF. Extended through the reference TRBV18 and TRBJ2-7 proteins, this CDR3 yields the full variable domain: NAGVMQNPRHLVRRRGQEARLRCSPMKGHSHVYWYRQLPEEGLKFMVYLQKENIIDESGMPKERFSAEFPKEGPSILRIQQVVRGDSAAYFCASSPRGGEQYFGPGTRLTVT.